This T cell receptor (beta chain) was retrieved from a study of blood T cell repertoires in COVID-19. Study-wide context: Italy, Spain and the United States were the sources of the convalescent and acute COVID-19 samples. Nucleic acid was either cDNA or gDNA, and it came from T cells, B-cell-depleted T cells, or PBMCs.

The length of the CDR3 is 14 residues. Germline V gene lookup returns CDR1 SGHRS and CDR2 YFSETQ. The V gene end was trimmed by 4 bases and the J gene end by 7 bases; junction bases not matched to a gene: 7. In the authors' workflow: Amplified reference gene primers provided the basis for estimating nucleated cell counts. This table comes from immunoSEQ multiplex PCR, and its TCRdb copy is limited to in-frame clones, with some not included. That table supplies the V and J calls and clone size; D and trimming were determined from the DNA. The profile shows approximately 110,000 clones, around 81% of them singletons.

The gene calls are TRBV5-1 and TRBJ1-2; TRBD1 matches 10 bases. This receptor was taken from a man at least 80 years old with acute or convalescent COVID-19. Sequenced: peripheral blood. The CDR3 is CASSGGQGLGGYTF. Written as DNA, the CDR3 is TGCGCCAGCAGCGGGGGACAGGGGCTCGGTGGCTACACCTTC.